This TCR beta chain was profiled in a study of T cells in localized non-small cell lung cancer. Study observations and caveats: Adjacent lung tissue had a median 57 of the top 100 clones found in the tumor. Measurement of T cell clonality placed uninvolved adjacent lung highest, above the level in tumor.

Only a few counts were recorded for this clone. The antigen remains unidentified. After removal of 7 bases from V and 3 bases from J, the junction contained 5 bases not matched to a gene. The germline V gene has CDR1 MNHNS and CDR2 SASEGT. The CDR3 sequence is 14 residues long. The data were produced by immunoSEQ multiplex PCR, yet TCRdb's version contains in-frame clones alone and is incomplete. The data contain over 45,000 clones, about 72% of them singletons. The TCR originated in a man aged 35 to 70 with stage I squamous cell lung carcinoma. The chain is built from TRBV6-1 and TRBJ2-3; 9 bases agree with TRBD1. The material was peripheral blood, obtained before any cancer treatment. The CDR3 loop reads CASITGGLTDTQYF. In nucleotides, the CDR3 is TGTGCCAGCATAACAGGGGGCTTGACAGATACGCAGTATTTT.